The present entry profiles one T cell receptor (beta chain) with its context. This entry is derived from a study of T cell changes during pregnancy in multiple sclerosis. Sequencing used immunoSEQ multiplex PCR; TCRdb keeps in-frame clones, though not all of them. The sample contains approximately 100,000 clones, 90% to 95% of which appear only once. The CDR3 length is 13 residues. Germline CDR1 reads SGDLS; CDR2 reads YYNGEE. Germline trimming cut 6 bases from V and 6 bases from J; bases unmatched to any gene: 7. Sequenced here: peripheral blood, sampled in the first trimester of pregnancy. The sequence was obtained from a female donor with multiple sclerosis, enrolled in a pregnancy study. This sequence joins TRBV9 and TRBJ1-2; 8 bases align to TRBD1. CDR3 in amino acids: CASKNQGADGYTF. DNA for the CDR3: TGTGCCAGCAAGAACCAGGGGGCGGATGGCTACACCTTC.